The 11 T cell receptor beta chains below were found in one sample sequenced in a study of cytomegalovirus exposure and HLA in healthy donors. Both 60 Vbeta primers and 13 Jbeta primers went into the PCR. Method: immunoSEQ multiplex PCR; TCRdb's copy keeps in-frame clones and lacks some. The data hold roughly 130,000 clones, with 74% observed a single time. The sequenced material came from PBMCs. These receptor sequences come from a woman between 45 and 60 years old in good health and CMV-seropositive.

The chain uses TRBV7-2 and TRBJ1-1; D is uncertain. V was clipped by 3 bases and J by 5 bases, with 7 bases between them. Germline-derived CDR1 and CDR2 are SGHTA and FQGNSA. The CDR3 length is 12 residues. The CDR3 protein is CASSFPGTEAFF. Here the CDR3 DNA reads TGTGCCAGCAGCTTCCCGGGGACTGAAGCTTTCTTT.

This clone was seen a handful of times. The chain links TRBV4-3 to TRBJ2-1, with unresolved D. There are 13 residues in the CDR3. Per germline, CDR1 LGHNA and CDR2 YSLEER. V was cut by 1 base and J by 6 bases, with 7 bases left in between. DNA for the CDR3: TGCGCCAGCAGCCAAGGACTTTCCAATGAGCAGTTCTTC. Translating gives CASSQGLSNEQFF.

This chain links TRBV19 with TRBJ2-7, with 8 positions matching TRBD1. V shed 3 bases, J shed 0 bases, and the junction held 4 bases outside the gene matches. CDR1 and CDR2 from the germline V gene are LNHDA and SQIVND (reference sequence). The CDR3 loop spans 15 amino acids. The chain's CDR3 is CASSMGQAFSYEQYF. The CDR3 DNA reads TGTGCCAGTAGTATGGGACAGGCTTTCTCCTACGAGCAGTACTTC. The variable domain in full, with the rest retrieved from reference TRBV19 and TRBJ2-7, is DGGITQSPKYLFRKEGQNVTLSCEQNLNHDAMYWYRQDPGQGLRLIYYSQIVNDFQKGDIAEGYSVSREKKESFPLTVTSAQKNPTAFYLCASSMGQAFSYEQYFGPGTRLTVT.

This chain joins TRBV7-2 and TRBJ2-7, with 9 bases fitting TRBD1. The CDR3 spans 14 residues. V dropped 6 bases and J dropped 3; count of bases not matched to a gene: 6. Germline V gene data show CDR1 as SGHTA and CDR2 as FQGNSA. CDR3 loop: CASRPGQGFYEQYF. CDR3 in DNA: TGTGCCAGCAGACCGGGACAGGGTTTCTACGAGCAGTACTTC.

The chain has TRBV4-3 and TRBJ2-5; the match to TRBD2 covers 9 bases. The trim removed 0 bases at V and 0 bases at J, leaving 8 bases unmatched. CDR3 length: 18 amino acids. Germline V gene lookup returns CDR1 LGHNA and CDR2 YSLEER. This CDR3 is CASSQELAGLTYQETQYF. The CDR3 DNA follows: TGCGCCAGCAGCCAAGAGCTAGCGGGGCTAACCTACCAAGAGACCCAGTACTTC.

The V call is TRBV5-1, the J call TRBJ2-7, with TRBD2 as a possible D gene (7 bases). With 4 bases removed from V and 0 bases from J, the gap between germline ends came to 14 bases. The CDR3 sequence is 15 residues long. Looked up from germline, CDR1 is SGHRS and CDR2 is YFSETQ. The DNA of the CDR3 is TGCGCCAGCAGCCGAGAGGGGGGGATCTCCTACGAGCAGTACTTC. The encoded protein is CASSREGGISYEQYF.

On this clone: This sample includes further DNA sequences coding for the same CDR3. V is TRBV5-1 and J is TRBJ1-1; a weak D match, TRBD1 (6 bases). This CDR3 is 13 amino acids long. Germline loops: CDR1 SGHRS, CDR2 YFSETQ. V lost 4 bases to trimming and J lost 1 base, with 8 bases between them. The CDR3 region has the DNA TGCGCCAGCAGCCCGACAGGGAACACTGAAGCTTTCTTT. The encoded protein is CASSPTGNTEAFF.

The chain couples TRBV6-5 to TRBJ2-7, with D tentatively TRBD1 (7 bases). The CDR3 contains 13 residues. V was pared by 8 bases and J by 4 bases, with 15 bases between. CDR1 is MNHEY and CDR2 is SVGAGI in the germline V gene. CDR3: CASRQGRGYEQYF. Written as DNA, the CDR3 is TGTGCCAGCCGACAGGGACGGGGGTACGAGCAGTACTTC.

The chain links TRBV13 to TRBJ2-3; D may be TRBD2 (5 bases). V was clipped by 1 base and J by 11 bases, with 25 bases between them. The germline V gene encodes CDR1 PRHDT and CDR2 FYEKMQ (reference sequence). The CDR3 contains 17 residues. The DNA of the CDR3 is TGTGCCAGCAGCTTAGCCGGGATTAACCCCGGGTTTAACGAGCAGTATTTT. This codes for CASSLAGINPGFNEQYF.

This rearrangement joins TRBV7-8 to TRBJ2-7, with a tentative D call TRBD2 (5 bases). Germline CDR1 and CDR2: SGHVS and FQNEAQ. With 7 bases removed from V and 3 bases from J, the gap between germline ends came to 13 bases. The CDR3 has 13 residues. CDR3 sequence reads: CASIEREGYEQYF. For the CDR3, the DNA is TGTGCCAGCATAGAACGGGAAGGCTACGAGCAGTACTTC.

The chain has TRBV7-8 and TRBJ2-3, with D perhaps matching TRBD2 (5 bases). The CDR3 length is 15 residues. Germline CDR1 and CDR2: SGHVS and FQNEAQ. V lost 1 base and J lost 1, with 9 bases in between. CDR3 loop: CASSLGRTGTDTQYF. Written as DNA, the CDR3 is TGTGCCAGCAGCTTAGGTCGGACTGGCACAGATACGCAGTATTTT.